The entry that follows covers one T cell receptor beta chain sequence. No antigen is known for it. Time point indicated: cycle 4 day 1 (C4D1), after 6 weeks of nivolumab. Every one of the patients relapsed after autologous stem cell transplantation (brentuximab vedotin exposure was variable). The entry originates in a study of PD-1 blockade in classical Hodgkin lymphoma. Findings and limits, study-wide: CD4+ TCR diversity, unlike CD8+, rose significantly by C4D1.

Trimming took 1 base from V and 14 from J, leaving 14 bases between them. The length of the CDR3 is 13 residues. Germline lookup yields CDR1 LNHDA and CDR2 SQIVND (reference sequence). Repertoires were generated with immunoSEQ multiplex PCR, while TCRdb's copy carries only in-frame clones and drops some. The repertoire holds fewer than 25,000 clones, with roughly 90% as singletons. The sequencing used peripheral blood mononuclear cells (PBMCs), collected before the fourth cycle of nivolumab. The V and J genes are TRBV19 and TRBJ1-4; D ambiguous. This TCR came from a human donor with classical Hodgkin lymphoma. The CDR3 sequence is CASSIVPDLGLFF. CDR3 sequence (DNA): TGTGCCAGTAGTATAGTGCCGGACCTTGGGCTGTTTTTT. The complete variable domain, with remaining parts taken from reference TRBV19 and TRBJ1-4, reads DGGITQSPKYLFRKEGQNVTLSCEQNLNHDAMYWYRQDPGQGLRLIYYSQIVNDFQKGDIAEGYSVSREKKESFPLTVTSAQKNPTAFYLCASSIVPDLGLFFGSGTQLSVL.